The T cell receptor (beta chain) under discussion was sequenced for a study of blood T cells in healthy people across ages. Study as a whole: When template switching was applied, about one barcoded beta molecule was captured per two T cells.

Points on this clonotype: Its antigen is not known.

A second PCR of 7 to 11 cycles used a sample-barcoded 5' primer and a J-beta primer mix. Each of the samples gave a minimum of 3 million paired-end reads that contained CDR3. Using its own MiXCR run on the 5' RACE reads, TCRdb lists one record per CDR3 protein. The repertoire includes roughly 1,700,000 distinct CDR3 sequences, 28% of them detected once, and 6.5% to 8.5% sits in the top ten. Study-level results: When set beside aged donors, long-lived donors presented more naive CD4+ cells and higher diversity. Any changes in expanded clonotypes were possibly confounded, as donor CMV status remained unknown.

J was trimmed by 0 bases and V by 6 bases; bases with no gene match: 11. In germline, CDR1 is ENHRY, CDR2 SYGVKD. The CDR3 has 19 residues. The J gene is TRBJ2-1, the V gene TRBV10-3, with TRBD2 matching over 13 bases. Sequencing was performed on blood. The sequence was obtained from a woman in her 30s in good health. CDR3 sequence: CAISAGTSGDGSSYNEQFF. CDR3 nucleotides: TGTGCCATCAGCGCTGGGACTAGCGGGGATGGAAGCTCCTACAATGAGCAGTTCTTC.